This record covers a single T cell receptor beta chain. Its antigen remains undetermined. Base qualities are not at hand, and no much larger clone is one base apart. The source of the sample is a study of blood T cell repertoires in COVID-19 (TCRdb year 2020). For the study in its entirety: Samples covering the acute and convalescent phases of COVID-19 were provided by collaborators in the United States, Italy and Spain. Samples came from the ongoing ImmuneRACE study (first 160 participants) plus 1,254 subjects from 6 global collaborators. The prospective study material was composed of cDNA or gDNA derived from T cells, B-cell-depleted T cells, or PBMCs. Subjects who had been exposed to COVID-19, were actively infected with it, or had recovered from it provided the deeply sampled blood TCRbeta repertoires that made up the dataset. The repertoires were released in a freely available public database intended as a resource for research on the immune response to SARS-CoV-2. The sample metadata nearly always contained a de-identified subject ID, COVID-19 status, age in years and sex. HLA class I and class II types, where available, came from metadata supplied by the sample provider rather than from assay-based typing. Study-wide findings and limitations: The amount of clinical and demographic metadata varied by source and participant and was provided uncurated.

The immunoSEQ Assay, a bias-controlled multiplex PCR, was used to amplify TCRbeta CDR3 regions from genomic DNA. Per the source publication's procedure: The number of nucleated cells in each sample was estimated by amplification of reference gene primers within the assay. Sequence reads were collapsed and filtered to measure the absolute abundance of every unique TCRbeta CDR3 rearrangement. For each sample, productive Simpson clonality was calculated by taking the square root of Simpson's diversity index across productive rearrangements. Drawn from immuneACCESS, this table holds only the in-frame rearrangements with V and J called that TCRdb kept. Clones are partly lost; checked studies trace under half to an unresolved V gene and leave the rest unexplained. The DNA was the basis for D and trimming; V, J and clone size are from that table. Here the sample has about 83,000 clones; approximately 81% occur a single time. The ten top clones hold roughly a sixth of the sample.

CDR1 is given as SNHLY and CDR2 as FYNNEI, both from the germline V gene. V is clipped by 6 bases and J by 0 bases, and the sequence between their germline boundaries is 12 bases long. The CDR3 spans 15 residues, from the cysteine through the phenylalanine. CDR3 DNA only is kept here, 45 bases in frame from base 1. Whole blood was collected in K2EDTA tubes by collaborating institutions according to the institutions' own protocols. For TCRbeta analysis, collaborators shipped samples as frozen whole blood, isolated PBMCs, or DNA extracted from either of those sample types. Recombination joined TRBV2 with TRBJ2-1; the D gene is perhaps TRBD2, on 5 matching bases. The sequence came from an elderly woman with acute or convalescent COVID-19. What was sequenced was peripheral blood. The CDR3 in this case is CASREVVSSYNEQFF. The nucleotide sequence reads as follows: TGTGCCAGCAGGGAGGTTGTTAGCTCCTACAATGAGCAGTTCTTC.